A selection of T cell receptor beta chains follows, all from one sample in a study of cytomegalovirus exposure and HLA in healthy donors. The protocol was immunoSEQ multiplex PCR, while the TCRdb copy is restricted to in-frame clones and leaves out a portion. Altogether approximately 150,000 clones are present, roughly 78% being singletons, with the ten largest covering roughly 13%. Input material: PBMCs. The receptors originated from a woman aged 45 to 65 in good health and CMV-seropositive. CDR3s include the opening cysteine and the closing phenylalanine or tryptophan. Fields, in order: clone size, J gene, D gene, V gene, CDR3 protein, CDR3 DNA. The D gene is left open where the match is weak. The size entry is marked missing in some rows and otherwise reads once, few, many or a size class.

.,TRBJ2-7,.,TRBV27,CATVMGGEQYF,TGTGCCACGGTGATGGGAGGCGAGCAGTACTTC
few,TRBJ2-5,TRBD1,TRBV6-7,CASSTDRDLHF,TGTGCCAGCAGTACTGACAGGGATCTGCACTTC
once,TRBJ2-1,.,TRBV18,CASSPLKSSYNEQFF,TGTGCCAGCTCACCTCTGAAGAGCTCCTACAATGAGCAGTTCTTC
once,TRBJ2-7,.,TRBV10-3,CAISTPGKGQESYEQYF,TGTGCCATCAGTACCCCCGGGAAAGGGCAGGAGTCCTACGAGCAGTACTTC
.,TRBJ2-1,TRBD2,TRBV5-1,CASNLRLAGAIINNEQFF,TGCGCCAGCAACTTAAGACTAGCGGGGGCCATAATAAACAATGAGCAGTTCTTC
once,TRBJ2-2,TRBD2,TRBV4-2,CASSQVPGLAGEGGELFF,TGTGCCAGCAGCCAAGTTCCGGGACTAGCGGGGGAAGGCGGGGAGCTGTTTTTT
.,TRBJ1-1,.,TRBV18,CASSQAGYTEAFF,TGTGCCAGCTCACAAGCCGGGTACACTGAAGCTTTCTTT
.,TRBJ2-5,.,TRBV2,CASTDPGQPTQETQYF,TGTGCCAGCACCGATCCGGGACAACCCACTCAAGAGACCCAGTACTTC
once,TRBJ2-7,.,TRBV6-1,CASSEAGSLYEQYF,TGTGCCAGCAGTGAAGCTGGCTCCCTTTACGAGCAGTACTTC
.,TRBJ1-1,.,TRBV6-1,CASSEVLNTEAFF,TGTGCCAGCAGTGAAGTATTGAACACTGAAGCTTTCTTT
.,TRBJ2-3,TRBD1,TRBV10-3,CAISEGQGTDTQYF,TGTGCCATCAGTGAGGGACAGGGCACAGATACGCAGTATTTT
.,TRBJ1-5,TRBD1,TRBV5-1,CASSTGQGGQPQHF,TGCGCCAGCAGCACGGGACAGGGAGGTCAGCCCCAGCATTTT
.,TRBJ2-3,TRBD2,TRBV7-8,CASSLPPQGGGGTQYF,TGTGCCAGCAGCTTACCCCCCCAGGGCGGGGGTGGTACGCAGTATTTT
.,TRBJ1-2,TRBD1,TRBV19,CASSSGRGDGYTF,TGTGCCAGTAGCTCAGGCAGGGGGGATGGCTACACCTTC
.,TRBJ1-2,.,TRBV29-1,CSVESAILYGYTF,TGCAGCGTTGAATCAGCGATCCTTTATGGCTACACCTTC
.,TRBJ2-7,.,TRBV10-3,CASSDGVYEQYF,TGTGCCAGCAGCGACGGAGTCTACGAGCAGTACTTC
.,TRBJ2-2,TRBD2,TRBV4-2,CASSQGGGNTGELFF,TGTGCCAGCAGCCAAGGCGGGGGGAACACCGGGGAGCTGTTTTTT
.,TRBJ2-7,TRBD1,TRBV9,CASSVGTGGRYEQYF,TGTGCCAGCAGCGTCGGGACAGGAGGAAGGTACGAGCAGTACTTC
.,TRBJ1-6,.,TRBV5-6,CASSLVDGWTNSPLHF,TGTGCCAGCAGCTTGGTAGACGGGTGGACAAATTCACCCCTCCACTTT
.,TRBJ1-1,.,TRBV5-1,CASTGGATNTEAFF,TGCGCCAGCACGGGGGGTGCTACTAACACTGAAGCTTTCTTT
.,TRBJ1-6,.,TRBV15,CATSRVPTGNSPLHF,TGTGCCACCAGCAGAGTCCCCACAGGGAACTCACCCCTCCACTTT
once,TRBJ2-3,.,TRBV7-9,CSSSWATDTQYF,TGTTCCAGCAGCTGGGCGACAGATACGCAGTATTTT
.,TRBJ2-7,.,TRBV5-4,CASSSTSPGVGEQYF,TGTGCCAGCAGCTCCACCAGCCCCGGGGTTGGGGAGCAGTACTTC
.,TRBJ1-1,.,TRBV23-1,CARRDTEAFF,TGCGCCAGGAGGGACACTGAAGCTTTCTTT
.,TRBJ1-1,.,TRBV5-4,CASSFEDRSNTEAFF,TGTGCCAGCAGCTTTGAAGACAGGAGCAACACTGAAGCTTTCTTT
.,TRBJ1-2,.,TRBV19,CASSTGGGSGNYGYTF,TGTGCCAGTAGTACGGGGGGCGGCTCGGGTAACTATGGCTACACCTTC
.,TRBJ2-2,.,TRBV9,CASSPGGRGVNTGELFF,TGTGCCAGCAGCCCAGGGGGGCGGGGGGTAAACACCGGGGAGCTGTTTTTT
.,TRBJ2-7,.,TRBV7-9,CASSARPGSYEQYF,TGTGCCAGCAGCGCCCGGCCAGGTTCCTACGAGCAGTACTTC
few,TRBJ1-6,.,TRBV5-4,CASSLIGDSPLHF,TGTGCCAGCAGCTTGATCGGGGATTCACCCCTCCACTTT
.,TRBJ2-1,TRBD2,TRBV7-6,CASSRHVGGVYNEQFF,TGTGCCAGCAGCAGACACGTCGGGGGGGTCTACAATGAGCAGTTCTTC
.,TRBJ2-5,.,TRBV5-6,CASSSLNRETQYF,TGTGCCAGCAGCTCCCTTAACAGGGAGACCCAGTACTTC
.,TRBJ2-2,.,TRBV6-5,CASRLGRGTGELFF,TGTGCCAGCAGGCTCGGAAGGGGCACCGGGGAGCTGTTTTTT
.,TRBJ2-5,.,TRBV6-5,CASSFGSAQLQETQYF,TGTGCCAGCAGTTTTGGTTCCGCGCAACTCCAAGAGACCCAGTACTTC
few,TRBJ1-5,TRBD1,TRBV4-1,CASSQGTGGHQPQHF,TGCGCCAGCAGCCAAGGGACAGGGGGACACCAGCCCCAGCATTTT
.,TRBJ1-2,TRBD1,TRBV18,CASSPGQGANYGYTF,TGTGCCAGCTCACCTGGACAGGGGGCGAACTATGGCTACACCTTC
.,TRBJ1-1,.,TRBV7-9,CASSRNTEAFF,TGTGCCAGCAGCCGGAACACTGAAGCTTTCTTT
.,TRBJ1-5,TRBD1,TRBV12-5,CASGTTGAQPQHF,TGTGCTAGTGGAACGACAGGGGCTCAGCCCCAGCATTTT
.,TRBJ1-2,.,TRBV14,CASSQGLNYGYTF,TGTGCCAGCAGCCAAGGACTCAACTATGGCTACACCTTC
.,TRBJ1-4,.,TRBV5-5,CASSLWGGSEKLFF,TGTGCCAGCAGCTTGTGGGGGGGGAGTGAAAAACTGTTTTTT
.,TRBJ1-2,.,TRBV2,CASSGTASYGYTF,TGTGCCAGCAGTGGGACAGCCTCTTATGGCTACACCTTC
few,TRBJ1-6,.,TRBV21-1,CASHERETGEDSPLHF,TGTGCCAGCCACGAGAGAGAGACAGGGGAAGATTCACCCCTCCACTTT
.,TRBJ2-3,TRBD1,TRBV29-1,CSVMTGTVGDTQYF,TGCAGCGTTATGACAGGGACGGTAGGGGATACGCAGTATTTT
.,TRBJ2-4,TRBD2,TRBV5-4,CASSPGGALAKNIQYF,TGTGCCAGCAGCCCGGGGGGGGCCCTAGCCAAAAACATTCAGTACTTC
.,TRBJ2-7,TRBD1,TRBV4-2,CASSQASGQGFGYEQYF,TGTGCCAGCAGCCAAGCTTCTGGACAGGGGTTTGGTTACGAGCAGTACTTC
.,TRBJ1-1,.,TRBV30,CAWSPSWNTEAFF,TGTGCCTGGAGTCCTTCCTGGAACACTGAAGCTTTCTTT
.,TRBJ1-5,.,TRBV6-6,CASSLGGPGGQPQHF,TGTGCCAGCAGTCTCGGAGGGCCCGGGGGACAGCCCCAGCATTTT
.,TRBJ2-5,.,TRBV18,CASSPSRTDQETQYF,TGTGCCAGCTCACCGAGTAGGACAGACCAAGAGACCCAGTACTTC
.,TRBJ1-5,TRBD1,TRBV6-1,CASSALRGRTQPQHF,TGTGCCAGCAGTGCACTCAGGGGGCGGACTCAGCCCCAGCATTTT
once,TRBJ2-3,.,TRBV2,CASRTGFTDTQYF,TGTGCCAGCAGAACAGGTTTCACAGATACGCAGTATTTT
once,TRBJ1-4,.,TRBV9,CASSVEASGKLFF,TGTGCCAGCAGCGTAGAGGCCAGCGGAAAACTGTTTTTT
.,TRBJ2-7,.,TRBV6-5,CASSRDYRGYEQYF,TGTGCCAGCAGCCGAGACTACCGGGGCTACGAGCAGTACTTC
.,TRBJ2-7,.,TRBV4-1,CASSQTGGTLGEQYF,TGCGCCAGCAGCCAGACGGGCGGGACCCTTGGCGAGCAGTACTTC
.,TRBJ1-2,.,TRBV10-3,CAISQGREYGYTF,TGTGCCATCAGCCAGGGGCGCGAGTATGGCTACACCTTC